This record covers a single T cell receptor beta chain. This sample is part of a study of cytomegalovirus exposure and HLA in healthy donors. The repertoire was sequenced with immunoSEQ multiplex PCR; TCRdb's copy has only in-frame clones and lacks some. The sample consists of 210,000 or so clones, 80% to 90% of them appearing once. V lost 1 base, J lost 7 bases, and 15 bases stayed unmatched. CDR3 size: 17 residues. Germline V gives CDR1 SEHNR, CDR2 FQNEAQ (reference sequence). The TCR originated in a woman under 30 in good health and CMV-seronegative. V and J are TRBV7-9 and TRBJ2-7; 8 nucleotides match TRBD1. Specimen: PBMCs. The chain's CDR3 is CASSLGSGLDRAGEQYF. CDR3 nucleotides: TGTGCCAGCAGCTTAGGTTCGGGGTTGGACAGGGCTGGTGAGCAGTACTTC.